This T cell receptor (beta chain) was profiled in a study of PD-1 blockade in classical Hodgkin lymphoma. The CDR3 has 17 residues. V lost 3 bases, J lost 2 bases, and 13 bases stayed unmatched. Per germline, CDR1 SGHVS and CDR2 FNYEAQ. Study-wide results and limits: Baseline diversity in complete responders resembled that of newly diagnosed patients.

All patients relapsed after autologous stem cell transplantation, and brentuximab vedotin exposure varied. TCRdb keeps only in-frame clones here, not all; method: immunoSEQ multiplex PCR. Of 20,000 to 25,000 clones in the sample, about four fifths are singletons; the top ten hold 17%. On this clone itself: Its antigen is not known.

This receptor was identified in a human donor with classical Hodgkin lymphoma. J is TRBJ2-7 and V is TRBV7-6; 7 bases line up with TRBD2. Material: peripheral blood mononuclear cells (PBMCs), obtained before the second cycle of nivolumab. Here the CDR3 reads CASSFSPPGTNTYEQYF. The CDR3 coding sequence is TGTGCCAGCAGCTTTTCACCTCCCGGGACTAATACCTACGAGCAGTACTTC.